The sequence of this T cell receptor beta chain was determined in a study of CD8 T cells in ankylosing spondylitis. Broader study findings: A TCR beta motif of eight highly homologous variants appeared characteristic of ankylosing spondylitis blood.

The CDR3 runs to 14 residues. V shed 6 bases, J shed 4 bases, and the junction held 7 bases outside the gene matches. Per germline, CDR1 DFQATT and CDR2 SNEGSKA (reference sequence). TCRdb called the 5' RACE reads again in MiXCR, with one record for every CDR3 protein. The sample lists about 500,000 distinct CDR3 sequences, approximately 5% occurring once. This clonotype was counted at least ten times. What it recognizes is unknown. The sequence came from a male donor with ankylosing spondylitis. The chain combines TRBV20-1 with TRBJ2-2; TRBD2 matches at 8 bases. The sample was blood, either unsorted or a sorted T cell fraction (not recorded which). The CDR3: CSAIRTSSTGELFF. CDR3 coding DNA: TGCAGTGCCATTCGGACTAGCTCCACCGGGGAGCTGTTTTTT.